This T cell receptor (beta chain) was sequenced in a study of human T cells and chemical hapten exposure. Findings and caveats of the study: Because they had alopecia, donors may respond immunologically unlike healthy people. Expanded TCRs clustered into significantly more large CDR3 similarity groups than controls, the analysis revealed.

This clonotype has at least ten counts. What it recognizes is unknown. Time point denoted: patch test 1, 2 weeks after DPC sensitization. This sample's treatment: therapeutic diphenylcyclopropenone sensitization with weekly scalp DPC. MiXCR, applied by TCRdb to the RACE reads, yields one record per CDR3 protein. The sample consists of about 14,000 distinct CDR3 sequences, 16% of them appearing once. The V gene lost 7 bases and the J gene lost 1 base, with 10 bases spanning the gap. There are 13 residues in the CDR3. Looked up from germline, CDR1 is MDHEN and CDR2 is SYDVKM. The chain employs TRBV28 and TRBJ1-1; unclear D gene. The TCR comes from a woman aged 25 to 39 with alopecia areata. Some clones in this sample may be carry-over from other donors' samples. The sequenced sample was whole blood, obtained in connection with sensitization to the hapten diphenylcyclopropenone (DPC). Written as DNA, the CDR3 is TGTGCCAGCACCAAACAGAAGAACACTGAAGCTTTCTTT. Its protein is CASTKQKNTEAFF.